This T cell receptor (beta chain) was found in a study of healthy donors' naive CD4 and CD8 T cells. This clonotype came up a few times. What it recognizes is unknown. Starting from approximately 500 ng of total RNA, TCR libraries were made with linear amplification. TCRdb itself ran the reads through MiXCR, one entry per CDR3 protein. The sample yields approximately 180,000 distinct CDR3 sequences, over 60% seen once. Study-level findings and limits: Positive CDR3 charge linked to CD4+ cells, negative to CD8+ cells. Bias from naive T cell homeostatic proliferation was not addressed.

The sequenced sample consisted of naive CD4+ and CD8+ T cells sorted from blood, pooled from several donors. The sequence came from a pool of human donors in good health; the sample pools cells from several healthy donors.

The CDR3 DNA reads TGTGCCAGCAGGGAGTATGGGGATGAGCAGTTCTTC. It specifies CASREYGDEQFF. The chain employs TRBV6-2 or TRBV6-3 and TRBJ2-1; D unresolved. The CDR3 has 12 residues. Germline values: CDR1 MNHEY, CDR2 SVGEGT. Trimming left V 6 bases short and J 8 bases short, with 11 bases between.